A selection of T cell receptor beta chains follows, all from one sample in a study of blood T cell repertoires in COVID-19. Here immunoSEQ multiplex PCR was the method, and the copy in TCRdb shows in-frame clones only, minus some. The data contain tens of thousands of clones, 75% to 90% of them seen just once; the ten biggest clones take up approximately 16%. Sequenced input: peripheral blood. The source is a woman older than 75 with active or convalescent COVID-19. CDR3s include the opening cysteine and the closing phenylalanine or tryptophan. Fields, in order: V gene, J gene, clone size, D gene, CDR3 DNA, CDR3 protein. D genes are given only for firm matches. Not every row has a clone size; where given, it reads once, few, many or a size class.

v_call: TRBV7-9; j_call: TRBJ2-7; clone_size: once; d_call: -; cdr3_nt: TGTGCCAGCAGCCCTCGGACATCCTCCTACGAGCAGTACTTC; cdr3_aa: CASSPRTSSYEQYF
v_call: TRBV6-5; j_call: TRBJ1-1; clone_size: once; d_call: -; cdr3_nt: TGTGCCAGCAGAAAGAGCCTACAGGGCCGAGCTTTCTTT; cdr3_aa: CASRKSLQGRAFF
v_call: TRBV6-6; j_call: TRBJ1-1; clone_size: -; d_call: -; cdr3_nt: TGTGCCAGCAGTTCCCACAGGGTTCCTAACACTGAAGCTTTCTTT; cdr3_aa: CASSSHRVPNTEAFF
v_call: TRBV9; j_call: TRBJ2-7; clone_size: -; d_call: TRBD2; cdr3_nt: TGTGCCAGCAGCGTCGAACTAGCGGACTTTTACGAGCAGTACTTC; cdr3_aa: CASSVELADFYEQYF
v_call: TRBV12-5; j_call: TRBJ2-1; clone_size: -; d_call: TRBD2; cdr3_nt: TGTGCTAGTGGTTTGGTACTGGGTAGCGGGAGTTTATCCTACAATGAGCAGTTCTTC; cdr3_aa: CASGLVLGSGSLSYNEQFF
v_call: TRBV30; j_call: TRBJ2-3; clone_size: -; d_call: TRBD2; cdr3_nt: TGTGCCTGGAGTCCGACTAGCGGGAGACAGAGCACAGATACGCAGTATTTT; cdr3_aa: CAWSPTSGRQSTDTQYF
v_call: TRBV18; j_call: TRBJ2-1; clone_size: -; d_call: TRBD2; cdr3_nt: TGTGCCAGCTCCCTCTCCCCGGGACTAGCGGGAGGTAGCTCCTACAATGAGCAGTTCTTC; cdr3_aa: CASSLSPGLAGGSSYNEQFF
v_call: TRBV5-5; j_call: TRBJ1-4; clone_size: -; d_call: TRBD1; cdr3_nt: TGTGCCAGCAGTCACTCGGGACAGGACGAAAAACTGTTTTTT; cdr3_aa: CASSHSGQDEKLFF
v_call: TRBV19; j_call: TRBJ1-3; clone_size: -; d_call: TRBD1; cdr3_nt: TGTGCCAGTAGTCGTTACTCAGGGGGATTCTCTGGAAACACCATATATTTT; cdr3_aa: CASSRYSGGFSGNTIYF
v_call: TRBV6-5; j_call: TRBJ1-1; clone_size: -; d_call: -; cdr3_nt: TGTGCCAGCAATGTCGGCCCACAGGGTAACACTGAAGCTTTCTTT; cdr3_aa: CASNVGPQGNTEAFF
v_call: TRBV20-1; j_call: TRBJ2-1; clone_size: -; d_call: TRBD2; cdr3_nt: TGCAGTGCTAGTCCGAGAAGCGGGGGGGCAGGTAATGAGCAGTTCTTC; cdr3_aa: CSASPRSGGAGNEQFF
v_call: TRBV29-1; j_call: TRBJ2-1; clone_size: -; d_call: TRBD2; cdr3_nt: TGCACTGGGCTAGGCGGGGGGACCAGTGAGCAGTTCTTC; cdr3_aa: CTGLGGGTSEQFF
v_call: TRBV29-1; j_call: TRBJ1-2; clone_size: once; d_call: -; cdr3_nt: TGCAGCTCCGGCGACATTTATGGCTACACCTTC; cdr3_aa: CSSGDIYGYTF
v_call: TRBV12-3/TRBV12-4; j_call: TRBJ1-1; clone_size: -; d_call: -; cdr3_nt: TGTGCCAGCAGTTTCACCAGGAGTGAGGGAGCTTTCTTT; cdr3_aa: CASSFTRSEGAFF
v_call: TRBV10-3; j_call: TRBJ2-1; clone_size: -; d_call: TRBD1; cdr3_nt: TGTGCCATCCGGACAGGGACAGGTGACAATGAGCAGTTCTTC; cdr3_aa: CAIRTGTGDNEQFF
v_call: TRBV18; j_call: TRBJ2-2; clone_size: -; d_call: TRBD1; cdr3_nt: TGTGCCAGCTCAGCCGGGACAGGGGCTGTTACCGGGGAGCTGTTTTTT; cdr3_aa: CASSAGTGAVTGELFF
v_call: TRBV3-1/TRBV3-2; j_call: TRBJ1-4; clone_size: -; d_call: -; cdr3_nt: TGTGCCAGCAGCCAAGGGACAACCTCAGGCAAACTGTTTTTT; cdr3_aa: CASSQGTTSGKLFF
v_call: TRBV19; j_call: TRBJ2-3; clone_size: -; d_call: TRBD2; cdr3_nt: TGTGCCAGTAGTATCGGGGCAGGGAGGGTGACAGATACGCAGTATTTT; cdr3_aa: CASSIGAGRVTDTQYF
v_call: TRBV12-3/TRBV12-4; j_call: TRBJ1-2; clone_size: -; d_call: -; cdr3_nt: TGTGCCAGCAGTTTATCTGAGGGCCATGGCTACACCTTC; cdr3_aa: CASSLSEGHGYTF
v_call: TRBV19; j_call: TRBJ1-2; clone_size: -; d_call: -; cdr3_nt: TGTGCCAGTAGGACTATTTCGACCGGCCCTACGGCCTATGGCTACACCTTC; cdr3_aa: CASRTISTGPTAYGYTF
v_call: TRBV7-9; j_call: TRBJ2-7; clone_size: many; d_call: -; cdr3_nt: TGTGCCAGCAGCTTAGTGGGGGGACTGCATTACGAGCAGTACTTC; cdr3_aa: CASSLVGGLHYEQYF
v_call: TRBV3-1/TRBV3-2; j_call: TRBJ2-1; clone_size: -; d_call: -; cdr3_nt: TGTGCCAGCAGCCAAGCTGGGCCCGATGGACAGTTCTTC; cdr3_aa: CASSQAGPDGQFF
v_call: TRBV29-1; j_call: TRBJ1-5; clone_size: -; d_call: -; cdr3_nt: TGCAGCGTTGGAGCGGAGGGGCAGCCCCAGCATTTT; cdr3_aa: CSVGAEGQPQHF
v_call: TRBV24-1; j_call: TRBJ2-7; clone_size: -; d_call: TRBD1; cdr3_nt: TGTGCCACCAGTGGTGGGGGACAGACACCCTACGAGCAGTACTTC; cdr3_aa: CATSGGGQTPYEQYF
v_call: TRBV20-1; j_call: TRBJ2-3; clone_size: -; d_call: -; cdr3_nt: TGCAGTGCCCTTCTGGATACGCAGTATTTT; cdr3_aa: CSALLDTQYF
v_call: TRBV27; j_call: TRBJ2-2; clone_size: -; d_call: TRBD1; cdr3_nt: TGTGCCAGCAGCGCCGGGACAGGGAGCACCGGGGAGCTGTTTTTT; cdr3_aa: CASSAGTGSTGELFF
v_call: TRBV7-2; j_call: TRBJ1-1; clone_size: -; d_call: -; cdr3_nt: TGTGCCAGCAGCTTGGGGGGAGGATACACTGAAGCTTTCTTT; cdr3_aa: CASSLGGGYTEAFF
v_call: TRBV30; j_call: TRBJ2-7; clone_size: -; d_call: TRBD2; cdr3_nt: TGTGCCTGGGCGGGGGACTTTGAAATGGGTGAGCAGTACTTC; cdr3_aa: CAWAGDFEMGEQYF
v_call: TRBV7-9; j_call: TRBJ1-2; clone_size: once; d_call: -; cdr3_nt: TGTGCCAGCAGCTTGTGGGGGGACTATGGCTACACCTTC; cdr3_aa: CASSLWGDYGYTF
v_call: TRBV25-1; j_call: TRBJ1-4; clone_size: -; d_call: -; cdr3_nt: TGTGCCAGCAGTGATTCGACAGCGGGCGAAAAACTGTTTTTT; cdr3_aa: CASSDSTAGEKLFF
v_call: TRBV13; j_call: TRBJ2-1; clone_size: -; d_call: TRBD2; cdr3_nt: TGTGCCAGCAGCCGAAGGACTAGCGGGACATCGAGCTCCTACAATGAGCAGTTCTTC; cdr3_aa: CASSRRTSGTSSSYNEQFF
v_call: TRBV5-1; j_call: TRBJ2-2; clone_size: -; d_call: TRBD1; cdr3_nt: TGCGCCAGCAGCGTGACAGGGGCCGGGACCGGGGAGCTGTTTTTT; cdr3_aa: CASSVTGAGTGELFF
v_call: TRBV10-2; j_call: TRBJ1-2; clone_size: -; d_call: -; cdr3_nt: TGCGCCAGCAGCGAGGATCCCCAGGGCTATGGCTACACCTTC; cdr3_aa: CASSEDPQGYGYTF